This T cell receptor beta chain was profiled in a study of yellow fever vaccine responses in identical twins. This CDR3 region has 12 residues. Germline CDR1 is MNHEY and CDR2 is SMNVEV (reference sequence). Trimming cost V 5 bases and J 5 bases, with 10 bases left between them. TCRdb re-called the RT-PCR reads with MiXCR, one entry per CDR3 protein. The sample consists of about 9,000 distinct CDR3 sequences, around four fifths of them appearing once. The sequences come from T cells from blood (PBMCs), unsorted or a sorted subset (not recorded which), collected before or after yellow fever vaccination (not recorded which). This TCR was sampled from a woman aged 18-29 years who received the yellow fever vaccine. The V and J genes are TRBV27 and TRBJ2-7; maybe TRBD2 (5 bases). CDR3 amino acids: CASSPGMNEQYF. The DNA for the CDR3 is TGTGCCAGCAGTCCCGGGATGAACGAGCAGTACTTC.